This T cell receptor (beta chain) appears in the sequencing data of a study of blood T cell repertoires in COVID-19. Study information: Italy, Spain and the United States were the sources of the convalescent and acute COVID-19 samples. PBMCs, B-cell-depleted T cells, or T cells provided the cDNA or gDNA that made up the material.

This CDR3 comprises 14 residues. V lost 2 bases and J lost 1, with 9 bases in between. CDR1 and CDR2 (germline): LNHDA, SQIVND (reference sequence). Methods used by the authors: How many nucleated cells were present was estimated from reference gene primer amplification. Profiling relied on immunoSEQ multiplex PCR, and the TCRdb table lists in-frame clones only, not all of them. V, J and clone size are those of that table, while D and trimming were read from the DNA. This table has some 210,000 clones, around 86% appearing once. Sequencing was performed on peripheral blood. This receptor was taken from a man between 60 and 75 years old who had recovered from COVID-19. This rearrangement joins TRBV19 to TRBJ2-7, with D perhaps matching TRBD2 (6 bases). CDR3 in amino acids: CASSITGLSYEQYF. The CDR3 DNA reads TGTGCCAGTAGTATAACGGGACTTTCCTACGAGCAGTACTTC.